This TCR beta chain was found in a study of blood T cell repertoires in COVID-19. Across the study: Sources were T cells, B-cell-depleted T cells, or PBMCs; the material itself was cDNA or gDNA.

The CDR3 is 14 amino acids. V shed 5 bases, J shed 1 base, and the junction held 2 bases outside the gene matches. CDR1 and CDR2 from the germline V gene are LGHDT and YNNKEL (reference sequence). The sample holds a few counts of this clone. Measured with immunoSEQ multiplex PCR; TCRdb has only the in-frame clones, and not every one. The data show 200,000 to 300,000 clones, around 86% seen once. The rearrangement uses TRBV3-1 (or the pseudogene TRBV3-2) and TRBJ2-1; 7 bases line up with TRBD2. Sequenced input: peripheral blood. This TCR derives from a woman in her sixties with active or convalescent COVID-19. CDR3 coding DNA: TGTGCCAGCAGCTCTAGCGGTTCCTACAATGAGCAGTTCTTC. The encoded protein is CASSSSGSYNEQFF.